This entry lists 7 T cell receptor beta chains sequenced from one sample in a study of T cells in Graves' hyperthyroidism and ophthalmopathy. Amplification yielded TCR beta CDR3 regions, with RNA transcripts as the source. RT-PCR in the first round (using the HTBI primer set) targeted the TCR CDR3. TCRdb reprocessed the multiplex PCR reads with MiXCR, giving one entry per CDR3 protein. Among 400,000 to 500,000 distinct CDR3 sequences listed, over 12% were seen once. The specimen was blood. The receptors come from a man aged 18 to 29 with Graves' ophthalmopathy.

This clonotype was counted a few times. The J gene is TRBJ1-6, the V gene TRBV7-9; TRBD1 is a possible D gene (5 bases). The CDR3 has 13 residues. CDR1 and CDR2 (germline): SEHNR, FQNEAQ (reference sequence). The V and J ends lost 5 bases and 8 bases respectively, with 10 bases between them. CDR3 region: CASSQLQDSPLHF. The DNA of the CDR3 is TGTGCCAGCAGCCAACTACAGGATTCACCCCTCCACTTT.

This clonotype was seen ten or more times. The V gene is TRBV18, the J gene TRBJ1-5; the D is unclear. Germline loops: CDR1 KGHSH, CDR2 LQKENI. Trimming cost V 2 bases and J 9 bases, with 11 bases left between them. The CDR3 loop spans 13 amino acids. CDR3 in DNA: TGTGCCAGCTCACCAACTCCCCCAACGCCCCAGCATTTT. Protein: CASSPTPPTPQHF.

Note on this clonotype: A much larger clone sits a single nucleotide away, making a read error possible. V gene TRBV7-2 combines with J gene TRBJ1-5; D gene uncertain. Germline values: CDR1 SGHTA, CDR2 FQGNSA. V lost 3 bases and J 4 bases, leaving 7 bases between the germline ends. The CDR3 extends over 13 amino acids. The CDR3 region has the DNA TGTACCAGCAGCTTCTTGGAGAATCAGCCCCAGCATTTT. Translation gives CTSSFLENQPQHF.

Ten or more counts support this clonotype. The J gene is TRBJ1-1, the V gene TRBV9; D may be TRBD1 (5 bases). The CDR3 totals 14 residues. V lost 0 bases and J lost 4, with 10 bases in between. CDR1 SGDLS and CDR2 YYNGEE come from the germline V gene. The CDR3 is CASSVAGGSTEAFF. The CDR3 DNA reads as TGTGCCAGCAGCGTAGCCGGGGGGTCCACTGAAGCTTTCTTT.

This clonotype was counted many times. The V and J genes are TRBV12-3 or TRBV12-4 and TRBJ2-1, with D uncertain. The V end was cut by 2 bases, the J end by 8 bases, with 4 bases between. The CDR3 has 11 residues. The CDR3 bases are TGTGCCAGCAGTTTATTGGATGAGCAGTTCTTC. Its translation: CASSLLDEQFF.

Here the CDR3 reads CASSGGAASGSYSQFF. CDR3 DNA: TGTGCCAGCAGCGGGGGGGCGGCTAGCGGGAGTTACTCTCAGTTCTTC. The rearrangement uses TRBV6-1 and TRBJ2-1; TRBD2 matches 10 bases. The CDR3 is 16 residues long. V gave up 6 bases and J gave up 13 bases; unmatched junction bases: 18. In germline, CDR1 is MNHNS, CDR2 SASEGT.

This clonotype was detected a few times. V is TRBV5-1 and J is TRBJ2-7; D gene ambiguous. Trimming cost V 2 bases and J 3 bases, with 18 bases left between them. The germline CDR1 and CDR2 sequences are SGHRS and YFSETQ. The CDR3 totals 16 residues. CDR3 sequence: CASSFSSGMQDYEQYF. CDR3 DNA sequence: TGCGCCAGCAGCTTTTCGTCCGGCATGCAAGACTACGAGCAGTACTTC.